The 17 T cell receptor beta chains listed next were all sequenced from one sample in a study of OX40 agonist ivuxolimab in advanced cancers. Libraries were prepared by immunoSEQ multiplex PCR; TCRdb keeps only in-frame clonotypes and omits some of them. The table shows roughly 77,000 clones, with 75% to 90% occurring only once. This specimen was CD4+ or CD8+ T cells sorted from blood, taken in a trial of the OX40 agonist ivuxolimab. Receptors were obtained from an adult with an advanced solid tumor such as melanoma, head and neck, liver or kidney cancer.

J is TRBJ2-7 and V is TRBV2; 11 bases fit TRBD1. The CDR3 runs to 14 residues. Unmatched junction bases numbered 11, after V lost 11 bases and J lost 5 bases. Germline V lookup: CDR1 SNHLY, CDR2 FYNNEI. The CDR3 DNA reads as TGTGCCGGGCGGACAGGGGGCGAAATCGACGAGCAGTACTTC. This encodes CAGRTGGEIDEQYF.

The chain uses TRBV5-1 and TRBJ2-7; D might be TRBD1 (5 bases). The CDR3 is 16 amino acids. Germline V gene data show CDR1 as SGHRS and CDR2 as YFSETQ. Trimming took 2 bases from V and 0 from J, leaving 15 bases between them. This CDR3 is CASSLLDRPSSYEQYF. The CDR3 DNA sequence: TGCGCCAGCAGCTTATTAGACAGACCAAGCTCCTACGAGCAGTACTTC.

V gene TRBV19 combines with J gene TRBJ2-6; D perhaps matches TRBD1 (5 bases). The CDR3 sequence is 15 residues long. Germline V gene sequence: CDR1 LNHDA, CDR2 SQIVND (reference sequence). V lost 1 base to trimming and J lost 4 bases, with 8 bases between them. The CDR3 is CASSIAGSGANVLTF. As DNA, the CDR3 is TGTGCCAGTAGTATAGCAGGGTCCGGGGCCAACGTCCTGACTTTC.

The chain employs TRBV30 and TRBJ2-1, with a tentative D call TRBD1 (6 bases). V gave up 0 bases and J gave up 3 bases, with 15 bases separating them. CDR3 length: 16 amino acids. The germline V gene has CDR1 GTSNPN and CDR2 SVGIG (reference sequence). CDR3 sequence: CAWSVLGRGNYNEQFF. The CDR3 DNA reads TGTGCCTGGAGTGTACTCGGCAGGGGCAACTACAATGAGCAGTTCTTC.

The V and J genes are TRBV5-1 and TRBJ1-5; D unclear. From germline, CDR1 is SGHRS and CDR2 YFSETQ. The CDR3 runs to 14 residues. Trimming took 3 bases from V and 0 from J, leaving 7 bases between them. The DNA for the CDR3 is TGCGCCAGCAGCTCCGGGGATAGCAATCAGCCCCAGCATTTT. Protein product: CASSSGDSNQPQHF.

The chain joins TRBV6-1 to TRBJ1-5; D gene ambiguous. The V gene lost 3 bases and the J gene lost 4 bases, with 4 bases spanning the gap. Germline assignment: CDR1 MNHNS and CDR2 SASEGT. CDR3 length: 12 residues. The CDR3 sequence: CASSDGNQPQHF. The CDR3 DNA follows: TGTGCCAGCAGTGACGGGAATCAGCCCCAGCATTTT.

The chain joins TRBV5-5 to TRBJ2-5, with D possibly being TRBD1 (6 bases). Trimming took off 4 bases at V and 5 bases at J, with 24 bases between the two ends. CDR1 SGHKS and CDR2 YYEKEE come from the germline V gene (reference sequence). The CDR3 contains 17 residues. The CDR3 DNA sequence: TGTGCCAGCAGCATAGAACAGGGAATTGGGACCTGGGAGACCCAGTACTTC. It is translated as CASSIEQGIGTWETQYF.

V gene TRBV30 combines with J gene TRBJ2-2, with no clear D. V was trimmed by 3 bases and J by 3 bases, leaving 11 bases between them. In germline, CDR1 is GTSNPN, CDR2 SVGIG (reference sequence). This CDR3 has 14 residues. CDR3 amino acids: CAWRWGFDTGELFF. In nucleotides, the CDR3 is TGTGCCTGGAGGTGGGGTTTCGACACCGGGGAGCTGTTTTTT.

This chain uses TRBV5-6 with TRBJ2-5; D may be TRBD1 or TRBD2 (5 bases each). CDR3 length: 15 residues. Trimming removed 0 bases from V and 2 bases from J, with 11 bases in between. Germline V gene lookup returns CDR1 SGHDT and CDR2 YYEEEE. In DNA form, the CDR3 reads TGTGCCAGCAGCTTGGATTTCAGGGAGCAAGAGACCCAGTACTTC. Amino acids: CASSLDFREQETQYF.

This chain joins TRBV6-5 and TRBJ1-3, with D hard to call. From germline, CDR1 is MNHEY and CDR2 SVGAGI. The CDR3 is 13 residues long. V lost 5 bases and J lost 4, with 9 bases in between. CDR3 nucleotides: TGTGCCAGCAGTAAATCGGCCGGAAACACCATATATTTT. It specifies CASSKSAGNTIYF.

Here the CDR3 reads CASSIATGAGYTF. The CDR3 nucleotides read TGTGCCAGTAGTATCGCCACAGGGGCTGGCTACACCTTC. V gene TRBV19 combines with J gene TRBJ1-2, with 7 bases matching TRBD1. V shed 3 bases and J 7 bases; nucleotides not matched to a gene: 5. The V gene's germline CDR1 is LNHDA and CDR2 SQIVND (reference sequence). The CDR3 length is 13 residues.

The gene calls are TRBV7-6 and TRBJ2-7; TRBD2 matches at 7 bases. The V gene's germline CDR1 is SGHVS and CDR2 FNYEAQ. This CDR3 is built from 14 residues. Trimming at V came to 1 base and at J to 4 bases, leaving 4 bases not matched to a gene. For the CDR3, the DNA is TGTGCCAGCAGCTTAGGCGGGGGTTTGTACGAGCAGTACTTC. Translation: CASSLGGGLYEQYF.

The chain recombines TRBV6-1 with TRBJ2-5; D uncertain. V lost 1 base to trimming and J lost 4 bases, with 10 bases between them. The germline V gene has CDR1 MNHNS and CDR2 SASEGT. The CDR3 sequence is 14 residues long. The CDR3 nucleotides are TGTGCCAGCAGTGAAGGATGGGTCCCAGAGACCCAGTACTTC. Residues: CASSEGWVPETQYF.

This clone was picked up a small number of times. V gene TRBV28 combines with J gene TRBJ1-4; no reliable D call. CDR3 length equals 12 residues. Germline CDR1 MDHEN, CDR2 SYDVKM. Trimming removed 6 bases from V and 7 bases from J, with 9 bases in between. The CDR3 sequence: CASRGPGEKLFF. For the CDR3, the DNA is TGTGCCAGCAGGGGTCCAGGTGAAAAACTGTTTTTT.

CDR3 loop: CASSLRGGLGEKLFF. In DNA form, the CDR3 reads TGTGCCAGCAGCTTAAGGGGGGGCTTGGGTGAAAAACTGTTTTTT. V usage is TRBV7-6 and J usage is TRBJ1-4; D perhaps matches TRBD1 (6 bases). The CDR3 length is 15 residues. From germline, CDR1 is SGHVS and CDR2 FNYEAQ. V dropped 2 bases and J dropped 7 bases, with 14 bases sitting between them.

This clone has just one count. The V gene is TRBV10-3, the J gene TRBJ2-3, with 11 bases aligning to TRBD2. Germline CDR1 reads ENHRY; CDR2 reads SYGVKD. CDR3 length equals 15 residues. Trimming took 7 bases from V and 2 from J; bases not matched to a gene: 5. CDR3 sequence (DNA): TGTGCCATCAAGGCTAGCGGGGGGTCCACAGATACGCAGTATTTT. Residues: CAIKASGGSTDTQYF.

The rearrangement uses TRBV5-1 and TRBJ2-5; tentatively, D is TRBD2 (6 bases). The V end lost 0 bases, the J end lost 1 base, and 10 bases lay between the germline ends. In germline, CDR1 is SGHRS, CDR2 YFSETQ. The CDR3 extends over 15 amino acids. The CDR3 loop is CASSLGGDAQETQYF. The CDR3 coding sequence is TGCGCCAGCAGCTTGGGGGGGGACGCCCAAGAGACCCAGTACTTC.